This entry lists 17 T cell receptor beta chains sequenced from one sample in a study of PD-L1 blockade in urothelial cancer listed by TCRdb under 2017. What the time point label conveys for this sample: peripheral blood 6 weeks after treatment start. The library was obtained by the immunoSEQ multiplex PCR assay. The table comes from immuneACCESS by way of TCRdb, which keeps in-frame sequences with V and J called. Part of the clones is missing from these tables; in studies checked, under half for an unresolved V gene and the rest for unknown reasons. The sample table holds 38,000 or so clones, of which approximately 80% were seen once. Roughly a tenth of the sample lies in the top ten. The specimen was PBMCs, collected around atezolizumab (anti-PD-L1) treatment. Every receptor here comes from a man aged 35-49 years with urothelial cancer.

This clone occurred a few times. The chain recombines TRBV2 with TRBJ1-1, with D possibly TRBD1 on 5 matching bases. This CDR3 has 16 amino acids. Germline V gene lookup returns CDR1 SNHLY and CDR2 FYNNEI. Trimming shortened V by 6 bases and J by 4 bases, and 21 bases separated the two germline ends. CDR3 loop: CASSAQGAVGRTEAFF. Written as DNA, the CDR3 is TGTGCCAGCAGCGCCCAAGGGGCAGTTGGTCGCACTGAAGCTTTCTTT.

This rearrangement joins TRBV5-5 to TRBJ1-3; D unresolved. The V gene lost 5 bases and the J gene lost 8 bases, with 11 bases spanning the gap. The CDR3 spans 12 residues. In germline, CDR1 is SGHKS, CDR2 YYEKEE (reference sequence). CDR3 sequence: CASSTEAHTIYF. The CDR3 DNA reads TGTGCCAGCAGTACCGAAGCTCACACCATATATTTT.

J is TRBJ1-2 and V is TRBV5-6, with TRBD1 identical over 10 bases. V was pared by 5 bases and J by 6 bases, with 7 bases of the junction left unmatched. There are 14 residues in the CDR3. Germline lookup yields CDR1 SGHDT and CDR2 YYEEEE. The CDR3 DNA follows: TGTGCCAGCAGTTTCACCGGGACAGGGGATGGCTACACCTTC. Translated, it gives CASSFTGTGDGYTF.

The chain carries TRBV28 and TRBJ2-3; D is perhaps TRBD2 (6 bases). This CDR3 contains 14 residues. CDR1 is MDHEN and CDR2 is SYDVKM in the germline V gene. Deletions cut 5 bases from V and 3 bases from J, with 12 bases between. The CDR3 DNA reads TGTGCCAGCAGTCTCGGGACTTCTACAGATACGCAGTATTTT. Translating gives CASSLGTSTDTQYF.

The chain carries TRBV10-1 and TRBJ2-3, with TRBD1 as a possible D gene (6 bases). Trimming left V 6 bases short and J 3 bases short, with 16 bases between. From germline, CDR1 is WNHNN and CDR2 SYGVQD (reference sequence). The CDR3 consists of 15 residues. CDR3 in DNA: TGCGCCAGCAGCGCAGGGGAGTCTGGAACAGATACGCAGTATTTT. Its translation is CASSAGESGTDTQYF.

The chain combines TRBV7-9 with TRBJ1-1, with D possibly TRBD1 on 6 matching bases. The length of the CDR3 is 15 residues. Germline-derived CDR1 and CDR2 are SEHNR and FQNEAQ (reference sequence). Trimming stripped 1 base from V and 1 base from J, with 10 bases between. As DNA, the CDR3 is TGTGCCAGCAGCTTAGGGACAGCGAAGAACACTGAAGCTTTCTTT. It translates to CASSLGTAKNTEAFF.

The rearrangement uses TRBV7-2 and TRBJ2-3; a weak D match, TRBD2 (6 bases). The germline gives CDR1 SGHTA, CDR2 FQGNSA. The V end was cut by 6 bases, the J end by 7 bases, with 14 bases between. This CDR3 is 13 amino acids long. CDR3 nucleotides: TGTGCCAGCAGTCCAGCGGGCGTGAATACGCAGTATTTT. Residues: CASSPAGVNTQYF.

The chain employs TRBV7-2 and TRBJ1-2, with 12 bases identical to TRBD1. With 5 bases clipped from V and 8 bases from J, the junction kept 12 bases outside the gene matches. The germline V gene encodes CDR1 SGHTA and CDR2 FQGNSA. This CDR3 comprises 16 residues. The DNA of the CDR3 is TGTGCCAGCAGCCCAGAATCGGGACAGGGGGCTGGGGGCTACACCTTC. It encodes CASSPESGQGAGGYTF.

The V and J genes are TRBV28 and TRBJ1-2; D is unclear. This CDR3 is 14 amino acids long. Germline values: CDR1 MDHEN, CDR2 SYDVKM. Trimming pared 5 bases from V and 6 bases from J, leaving 16 bases between. In DNA, the CDR3 is TGTGCCAGCAGTCCAACCATGTCGGGGAATGGCTACACCTTC. Translation gives CASSPTMSGNGYTF.

The chain employs TRBV7-9 and TRBJ2-3; 7 bases match TRBD1. The CDR3 consists of 16 residues. With 0 bases clipped from V and 2 bases from J, the junction kept 5 bases outside the gene matches. The germline V gene encodes CDR1 SEHNR and CDR2 FQNEAQ (reference sequence). CDR3 sequence: CASSLARGQNTDTQYF. The CDR3 nucleotides are TGTGCCAGCAGCTTAGCCCGGGGACAGAACACAGATACGCAGTATTTT.

The gene calls are TRBV30 and TRBJ2-4; unclear D gene. With 1 base removed from V and 6 bases from J, the gap between germline ends came to 7 bases. Germline V gives CDR1 GTSNPN, CDR2 SVGIG (reference sequence). CDR3 length: 12 amino acids. The CDR3 region has the DNA TGTGCCTGGAGTGGACTTCGAAACATTCAGTACTTC. Its protein product is CAWSGLRNIQYF.

The V call is TRBV28, the J call TRBJ1-1; D is possibly TRBD1 (5 bases). Trimming removed 5 bases from V and 5 bases from J, with 9 bases in between. The CDR3 spans 12 residues. Germline CDR1 is MDHEN and CDR2 is SYDVKM. Here the CDR3 reads CASSRRQTEAFF. The CDR3 DNA is TGTGCCAGCAGTCGGCGACAGACTGAAGCTTTCTTT.

The V and J genes are TRBV5-1 and TRBJ1-5; the match to TRBD1 covers 8 bases. Germline CDR1 SGHRS, CDR2 YFSETQ. The CDR3 length is 17 residues. V shed 6 bases and J 0 bases; nucleotides not matched to a gene: 11. This CDR3 is CASKGQAPRGSNQPQHF. DNA of the CDR3: TGCGCCAGCAAGGGACAGGCCCCCAGGGGTAGCAATCAGCCCCAGCATTTT. Supplemented by reference TRBV5-1 and TRBJ1-5, the full variable domain reads KAGVTQTPRYLIKTRGQQVTLSCSPISGHRSVSWYQQTPGQGLQFLFEYFSETQRNKGNFPGRFSGRQFSNSRSEMNVSTLELGDSALYLCASKGQAPRGSNQPQHFGDGTRLSIL.

There are a few counts of this clone. The V call is TRBV27, the J call TRBJ2-3, with 9 bases matching TRBD2. The V gene end was trimmed by 5 bases and the J gene end by 2 bases; junction bases not matched to a gene: 17. This CDR3 is built from 19 residues. The germline V gene encodes CDR1 MNHEY and CDR2 SMNVEV (reference sequence). The DNA for the CDR3 is TGTGCCAGCAGTCTTCTAGCGGGGTCCCCCAGATTTCTCACAGATACGCAGTATTTT. Its protein is CASSLLAGSPRFLTDTQYF.

This clone was observed a handful of times. The rearrangement links TRBV13 to TRBJ2-4, with D tentatively TRBD1 (5 bases). Germline CDR1 PRHDT, CDR2 FYEKMQ (reference sequence). Trimming stripped 3 bases from V and 6 bases from J, with 18 bases between. The CDR3 has 16 residues. The CDR3 protein is CASSFRQGSFGNIQYF. The CDR3 DNA reads TGTGCCAGCAGCTTCAGGCAGGGTTCCTTCGGAAACATTCAGTACTTC.

This clone was seen more than once but under ten times. This chain uses TRBV19 with TRBJ2-1; 8 bases line up with TRBD2. The ends lost 5 bases at V and 5 bases at J; junction bases unmatched: 8. Germline V gene data show CDR1 as LNHDA and CDR2 as SQIVND (reference sequence). The CDR3 has 15 residues. The CDR3 region has the DNA TGTGCCAGTAGTTTTCCTAGCGGGCCTAACAATGAGCAGTTCTTC. Protein product: CASSFPSGPNNEQFF.

This clone was seen only a few times. The rearrangement links TRBV19 to TRBJ1-2, with TRBD1 matching over 12 bases. Germline CDR1 and CDR2: LNHDA and SQIVND (reference sequence). Trimming took 10 bases from V and 5 from J; bases not matched to a gene: 11. This CDR3 spans 15 amino acids. The DNA for the CDR3 is TGTGCCACCGCCGGGACAGGGGGCGGCGGGTATGGCTACACCTTC. Protein sequence: CATAGTGGGGYGYTF.